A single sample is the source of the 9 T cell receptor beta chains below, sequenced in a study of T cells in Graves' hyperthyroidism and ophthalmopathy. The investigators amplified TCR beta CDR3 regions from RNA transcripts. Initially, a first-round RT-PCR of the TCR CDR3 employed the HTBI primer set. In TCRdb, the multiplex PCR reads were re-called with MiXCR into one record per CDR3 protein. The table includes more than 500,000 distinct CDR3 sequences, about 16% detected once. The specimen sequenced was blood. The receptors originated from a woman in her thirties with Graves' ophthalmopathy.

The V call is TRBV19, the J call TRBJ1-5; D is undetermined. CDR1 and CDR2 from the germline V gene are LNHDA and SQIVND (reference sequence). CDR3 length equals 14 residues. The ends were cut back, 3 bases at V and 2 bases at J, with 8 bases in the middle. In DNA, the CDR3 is TGTGCCAGTAGTATTAGGCCCGGCAATCAGCCCCAGCATTTT. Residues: CASSIRPGNQPQHF.

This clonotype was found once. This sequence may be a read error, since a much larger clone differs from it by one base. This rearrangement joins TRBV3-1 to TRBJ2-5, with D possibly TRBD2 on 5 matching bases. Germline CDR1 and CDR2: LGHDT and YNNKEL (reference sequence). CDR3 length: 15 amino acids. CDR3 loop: CDSLLAGPGGETQYF. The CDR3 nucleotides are TGTGACAGCCTGTTGGCGGGTCCTGGTGGGGAGACCCAGTACTTC.

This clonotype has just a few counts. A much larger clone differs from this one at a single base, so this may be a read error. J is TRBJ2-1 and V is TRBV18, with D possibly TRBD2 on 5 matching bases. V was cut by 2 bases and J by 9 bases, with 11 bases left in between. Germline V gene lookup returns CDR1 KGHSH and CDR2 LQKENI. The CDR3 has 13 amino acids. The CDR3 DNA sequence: TGTGCCAGCTCACCAAGCCTTGGGAGTGAGCAGTTCTTC. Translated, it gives CASSPSLGSEQFF.

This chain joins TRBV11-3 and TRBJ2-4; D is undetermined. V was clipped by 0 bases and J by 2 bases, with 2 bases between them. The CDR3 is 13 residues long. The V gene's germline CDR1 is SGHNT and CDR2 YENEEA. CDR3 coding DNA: TGTGCCAGCAGCTTAGATCCCAAAAACATTCAGTACTTC. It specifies CASSLDPKNIQYF.

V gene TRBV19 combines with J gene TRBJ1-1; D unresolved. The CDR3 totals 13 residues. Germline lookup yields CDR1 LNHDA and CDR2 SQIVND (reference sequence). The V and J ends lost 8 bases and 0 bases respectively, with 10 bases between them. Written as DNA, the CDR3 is TGTGCCAGTGGTGTACGAGTGAACACTGAAGCTTTCTTT. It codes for CASGVRVNTEAFF. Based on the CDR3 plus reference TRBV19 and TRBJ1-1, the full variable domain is DGGITQSPKYLFRKEGQNVTLSCEQNLNHDAMYWYRQDPGQGLRLIYYSQIVNDFQKGDIAEGYSVSREKKESFPLTVTSAQKNPTAFYLCASGVRVNTEAFFGQGTRLTVV.

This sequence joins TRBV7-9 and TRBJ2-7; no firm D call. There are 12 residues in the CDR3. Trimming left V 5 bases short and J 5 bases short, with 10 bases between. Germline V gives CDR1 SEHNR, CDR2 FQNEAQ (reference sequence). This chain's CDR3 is CASSPVSDEQYF. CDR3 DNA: TGTGCCAGCAGCCCGGTTTCAGACGAGCAGTACTTC.

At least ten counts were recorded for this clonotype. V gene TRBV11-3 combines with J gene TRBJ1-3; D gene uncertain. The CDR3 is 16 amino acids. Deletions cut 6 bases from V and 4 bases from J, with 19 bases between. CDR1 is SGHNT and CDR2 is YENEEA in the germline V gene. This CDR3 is CASSSFEPSGGNTIYF. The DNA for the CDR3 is TGTGCCAGCAGTTCGTTCGAGCCCTCAGGCGGAAACACCATATATTTT.

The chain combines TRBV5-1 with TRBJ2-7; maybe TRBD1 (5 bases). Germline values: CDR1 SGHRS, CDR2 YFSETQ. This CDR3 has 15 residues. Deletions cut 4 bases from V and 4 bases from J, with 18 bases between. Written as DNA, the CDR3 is TGCGCCAGCAGCCAAGATCCAGGGTGGAGTTACGAGCAGTACTTC. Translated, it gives CASSQDPGWSYEQYF.

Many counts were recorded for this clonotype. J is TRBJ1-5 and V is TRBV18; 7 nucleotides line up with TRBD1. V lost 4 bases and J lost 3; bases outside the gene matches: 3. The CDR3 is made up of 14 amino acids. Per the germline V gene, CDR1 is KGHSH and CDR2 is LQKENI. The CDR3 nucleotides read TGTGCCAGCTCACAACAGGGGATCAATCAGCCCCAGCATTTT. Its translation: CASSQQGINQPQHF.